The 20 T cell receptor beta chains reported below all come from one sample, sequenced in a study of shared clonotypes between healthy human individuals. Sequencing used immunoSEQ multiplex PCR; TCRdb keeps in-frame clones, though not all of them. There are about 1 million clones in the sample; around 75% occur only once, and about 1.5% lies in the top ten. Sample: memory CD4+ T cells sorted from blood. Subset reported: CD45RA-negative fraction. All receptors derive from a young man in good health.

The chain recombines TRBV4-1 with TRBJ2-5, with 10 bases identical to TRBD2. Per the germline V gene, CDR1 is MGHRA and CDR2 is YSYEKL. The CDR3 sequence is 15 residues long. Trimming at V came to 2 bases and at J to 9 bases, leaving 9 bases not matched to a gene. In nucleotides, the CDR3 is TGCGCCAGCAGCCAACCTTCGGGACTAGCGACGGCCCAGTACTTC. The encoded protein is CASSQPSGLATAQYF.

Regarding this clone: Germline is not matched at one junction end, which may reflect a read error. The chain recombines TRBV5-6 with TRBJ2-5; D is possibly TRBD1 (7 bases). Germline V CDR1 and CDR2: SGHDT, YYEEEE. CDR3 length: 16 amino acids. CDR3 DNA sequence: TGCGCCAGCAGCCAGGGGGGCGGGGCTCCCCAAGAGACCCAGTACTTC. It is translated as CASSQGGGAPQETQYF.

This chain links TRBV10-3 with TRBJ2-7; D might be TRBD1 or TRBD2, each matching 6 bases. Trimming cost V 2 bases and J 0 bases, with 11 bases left between them. CDR1 and CDR2 (germline): ENHRY, SYGVKD. The CDR3 is 15 amino acids. The CDR3 nucleotides are TGTGCCATCAGTGAGGGGGGGCCTCCCTCCTACGAGCAGTACTTC. Translation: CAISEGGPPSYEQYF.

The rearrangement joins TRBV27 to TRBJ1-2; D is perhaps TRBD1 (5 bases). CDR1 and CDR2 from the germline V gene are MNHEY and SMNVEV (reference sequence). This CDR3 contains 17 residues. The V gene lost 2 bases and the J gene lost 5 bases, with 21 bases spanning the gap. The CDR3 nucleotides are TGTGCCAGCAGTTTACTCAACCGGGCCCAGGGATGGTATGGCTACACCTTC. This gives the protein CASSLLNRAQGWYGYTF.

In its sample, this clone was seen a few times. V gene TRBV30 combines with J gene TRBJ1-1; the match to TRBD1 covers 9 bases. V lost 0 bases and J lost 4; bases outside the gene matches: 3. The CDR3 is 14 residues long. From germline, CDR1 is GTSNPN and CDR2 SVGIG (reference sequence). The CDR3 spells CAWSVNRGLTEAFF. As DNA, the CDR3 is TGTGCCTGGAGTGTTAACAGGGGGCTCACTGAAGCTTTCTTT.

This clone was observed once. This chain uses TRBV11-3 with TRBJ1-1, with unresolved D. The CDR3 spans 13 residues. CDR1 is SGHNT, CDR2 YENEEA, per germline. V lost 3 bases to trimming and J lost 0 bases, with 5 bases between them. The CDR3: CASSFSLNTEAFF. CDR3 bases: TGTGCCAGCAGCTTCTCTCTGAACACTGAAGCTTTCTTT.

This clone has a handful of counts. At the DNA level, this CDR3 is encoded by other sequences in the same sample as well. The V call is TRBV6-5, the J call TRBJ1-6, with TRBD1 matching over 7 bases. CDR3 length: 13 residues. V lost 6 bases and J lost 6; bases outside the gene matches: 2. Germline V gene lookup returns CDR1 MNHEY and CDR2 SVGAGI. The CDR3 spells CASRGQTNSPLHF. CDR3 nucleotides: TGTGCCAGCAGGGGACAGACTAATTCACCCCTCCACTTT.

The chain carries TRBV5-1 and TRBJ2-2, with D tentatively TRBD1 (6 bases). Germline values: CDR1 SGHRS, CDR2 YFSETQ. This CDR3 has 14 amino acids. V lost 3 bases to trimming and J lost 7 bases, with 13 bases between them. The CDR3 reads CASSSPEGVGELFF. The CDR3 region has the DNA TGCGCCAGCAGCTCCCCCGAGGGGGTCGGGGAGCTGTTTTTT.

This clone was seen only once. V gene TRBV6-6 combines with J gene TRBJ2-7; TRBD1 or TRBD2 may be the D gene (5 bases each). CDR1 and CDR2 (germline): MNHNY, SVGAGI (reference sequence). With 8 bases removed from V and 6 bases from J, the gap between germline ends came to 14 bases. This CDR3 spans 12 amino acids. The CDR3 DNA reads as TGTGCCAGCTGTCGCAGGGAGATCGAGCAGTACTTC. This sequence encodes CASCRREIEQYF.

V is TRBV28 and J is TRBJ2-1; 10 bases match TRBD2. After removal of 10 bases from V and 2 bases from J, the junction contained 5 bases not matched to a gene. From germline, CDR1 is MDHEN and CDR2 SYDVKM. This CDR3 comprises 14 residues. CDR3 region: CATSSGGAYNEQFF. The CDR3 DNA reads as TGTGCCACCTCAAGCGGGGGGGCCTACAATGAGCAGTTCTTC.

Here the CDR3 DNA reads TGTGCCAGCAGCGTAGCTGAGGGGAACACCGGGGAGCTGTTTTTT. This gives the protein CASSVAEGNTGELFF. The V call is TRBV9, the J call TRBJ2-2; a possible D gene is TRBD2 (5 bases). CDR1 and CDR2 from the germline V gene are SGDLS and YYNGEE. V lost 0 bases to trimming and J lost 1 base, with 7 bases between them. The CDR3 runs 15 residues.

The rearrangement links TRBV6-5 to TRBJ1-1, with D hard to call. Trimming took off 6 bases at V and 8 bases at J, with 16 bases between the two ends. Germline V CDR1 and CDR2: MNHEY, SVGAGI. The CDR3 covers 13 residues. The CDR3 DNA follows: TGTGCCAGCAGATCCCCCCAGACCCAGGAAGCTTTCTTT. Translation gives CASRSPQTQEAFF.

This rearrangement joins TRBV7-9 to TRBJ1-1; tentative D call: TRBD1 (6 bases). CDR3 length: 14 residues. Germline V lookup: CDR1 SEHNR, CDR2 FQNEAQ (reference sequence). V lost 5 bases, J lost 1 base, and 11 bases lay in between. CDR3 loop: CASSPGAGNTEAFF. As DNA, the CDR3 is TGTGCCAGCAGCCCGGGGGCAGGGAACACTGAAGCTTTCTTT.

In regard to this clone: This may be a read error, as it is one base from a much larger clone. The rearrangement links TRBV6-1 to TRBJ1-5, with TRBD1 identical over 9 bases. Looked up from germline, CDR1 is MNHNS and CDR2 is SASEGT. J lost 1 base, V lost 5 bases, and 3 bases had no gene match. CDR3 size: 15 residues. The CDR3 reads CASSSGTGSNQPQHF. Written as DNA, the CDR3 is TGTGCCAGCAGTTCGGGGACAGGGAGCAATCAGCCCCAGCATTTT.

The chain uses TRBV11-3 and TRBJ1-1; a weak D match, TRBD1 (6 bases). The CDR3 length is 14 residues. CDR1 and CDR2 (germline): SGHNT, YENEEA. V was clipped by 3 bases and J by 1 base, with 9 bases between them. The CDR3 spells CASSFGGSNTEAFF. As DNA, the CDR3 is TGTGCCAGCAGCTTTGGGGGCTCGAACACTGAAGCTTTCTTT.

The genes are TRBV7-9 and TRBJ2-7; 10 bases match TRBD1. This CDR3 is 15 amino acids long. V shed 5 bases and J 6 bases; nucleotides not matched to a gene: 10. From germline, CDR1 is SEHNR and CDR2 FQNEAQ (reference sequence). CDR3 DNA: TGTGCCAGCAGCATTCCCCGGGACAGGGGTGGCGAGCAGTACTTC. This codes for CASSIPRDRGGEQYF.

This clone was counted once. This sequence may be a read error, since a much larger clone differs from it by one base. The CDR3 loop is CASARDNSPLHF. Here the CDR3 DNA reads TGTGCCAGCGCCAGGGATAATTCACCCCTCCACTTT. The J gene is TRBJ1-6, the V gene TRBV6-6, with a weak D call TRBD1 (5 bases). V was pared by 8 bases and J by 5 bases, with 7 bases between. CDR1 MNHNY and CDR2 SVGAGI come from the germline V gene (reference sequence). The CDR3 totals 12 residues.

The chain is built from TRBV7-9 and TRBJ2-1, with 10 bases matching TRBD1. The CDR3 contains 15 residues. Germline V CDR1 and CDR2: SEHNR, FQNEAQ (reference sequence). Trimming cost V 5 bases and J 7 bases; bases outside gene matches: 8. The CDR3 nucleotides read TGTGCCAGCAGCCCAGACAGGGGGCAAAGGAATGAGCAGTTCTTC. It yields the protein CASSPDRGQRNEQFF.

Regarding this clone: Within the sample, other DNA sequences also encode this same CDR3. The chain employs TRBV30 and TRBJ1-1, with D perhaps matching TRBD1 (6 bases). This CDR3 contains 12 residues. The ends were cut back, 5 bases at V and 1 base at J, with 8 bases in the middle. Per the germline V gene, CDR1 is GTSNPN and CDR2 is SVGIG (reference sequence). Here the CDR3 reads CAWVGQNTEAFF. DNA of the CDR3: TGTGCCTGGGTGGGACAGAACACTGAAGCTTTCTTT.

This chain links TRBV6-6 with TRBJ1-2, with TRBD1 matching over 10 bases. Germline V gene sequence: CDR1 MNHNY, CDR2 SVGAGI (reference sequence). The V and J ends lost 1 base and 5 bases, in that order; junction bases with no gene match: 7. CDR3 size: 16 residues. CDR3 nucleotides: TGTGCCAGCAGTTACTGGGGTGGGGACAGGGGATATGGCTACACCTTC. Protein sequence: CASSYWGGDRGYGYTF.